Listed here are 27 T cell receptor beta chains from one sample, sequenced in a study of T cell responses to AZD1222 COVID-19 vaccine (dated by TCRdb to the early 2020s). Receptor amplification or capture employed the immunoSEQ multiplex PCR assay. As stored in TCRdb, this immuneACCESS dataset retains in-frame rearrangements with V and J assigned. A fraction of the clones does not appear; measured against another copy, unresolved V genes explain less than half of the discrepancy, and the remainder lacks a known reason. The sample table contains 95,000 to 100,000 clones; only one count was recorded for over 75% of them. The ten largest clones represent about 1.5% of the sample. Interpreted using the paper, the time point label stands for: baseline before first vaccination. This material consisted of peripheral blood, taken on day 0 of AZD1222 vaccination. The receptors here all came from an adult in good health.

The rearrangement joins TRBV15 to TRBJ1-5; 7 positions agree with TRBD1. Unmatched junction bases numbered 7, after V lost 4 bases and J lost 7 bases. The CDR3 length is 14 residues. Per the germline V gene, CDR1 is LNHNV and CDR2 is YYDKDF (reference sequence). Written as DNA, the CDR3 is TGTGCCACCAGCAACCGGGACAGCGTCCAGCCCCAGCATTTT. Its protein is CATSNRDSVQPQHF.

The chain employs TRBV6-5 and TRBJ2-7; tentatively, D is TRBD2 (5 bases). CDR1 and CDR2 from the germline V gene are MNHEY and SVGAGI. The V and J ends lost 2 bases and 3 bases respectively, with 11 bases between them. The CDR3 length is 14 residues. The CDR3 DNA reads as TGTGCCAGCAGTTACGCCCCCGGGATCTACGAGCAGTACTTC. Protein sequence: CASSYAPGIYEQYF.

This rearrangement joins TRBV7-2 to TRBJ1-1, with D maybe TRBD1 (5 bases). The CDR3 length is 14 residues. V was clipped by 5 bases and J by 3 bases, with 13 bases between them. Germline V gene data show CDR1 as SGHTA and CDR2 as FQGNSA. CDR3: CASSLGLRDTEAFF. In DNA, the CDR3 is TGTGCCAGCAGCCTCGGGCTCAGGGACACTGAAGCTTTCTTT.

The rearrangement links TRBV7-3 to TRBJ1-6; D unclear. Germline values: CDR1 SGHTA, CDR2 FQGTGA. The CDR3 runs 14 residues. V lost 5 bases and J lost 11, with 16 bases in between. CDR3 coding DNA: TGTGCCAGCAGCCTAAGAAGCACCGGGGCACCCCTCCACTTT. It codes for CASSLRSTGAPLHF.

This clone showed up just a few times. The V and J genes are TRBV7-6 and TRBJ1-1; D is possibly TRBD1 (6 bases). Trimming cost V 1 base and J 6 bases, with 9 bases left between them. Germline values: CDR1 SGHVS, CDR2 FNYEAQ. The CDR3 has 13 residues. The CDR3 reads CASSLGRQAEAFF. The CDR3, as DNA: TGTGCCAGCAGCTTAGGGCGACAGGCTGAAGCTTTCTTT.

Concerning this clone: The sample contains more than one DNA sequence encoding this CDR3. The chain carries TRBV18 and TRBJ1-1; no firm D call. This CDR3 is built from 13 residues. Trimming pared 2 bases from V and 2 bases from J, leaving 6 bases between. Germline V CDR1 and CDR2: KGHSH, LQKENI. The CDR3 here is CASSPGLNTEAFF. The CDR3 DNA is TGTGCCAGCTCACCAGGGTTAAACACTGAAGCTTTCTTT.

The V call is TRBV7-9, the J call TRBJ1-2; weak D call: TRBD1 (6 bases). Germline loops: CDR1 SEHNR, CDR2 FQNEAQ (reference sequence). V lost 7 bases, J lost 5 bases, and 17 bases lay in between. The CDR3 loop spans 14 amino acids. The CDR3 sequence is CASTAIGGAYGYTF. The CDR3 DNA sequence: TGTGCCAGCACCGCCATCGGGGGGGCTTATGGCTACACCTTC.

The chain carries TRBV19 and TRBJ1-1; 8 bases align to TRBD1. After removal of 3 bases from V and 0 bases from J, the junction contained 9 bases not matched to a gene. This CDR3 has 17 residues. CDR1 and CDR2 from the germline V gene are LNHDA and SQIVND (reference sequence). The chain's CDR3 is CASSIDRGLRMNTEAFF. The CDR3 bases are TGTGCCAGTAGTATTGACAGGGGACTGCGGATGAACACTGAAGCTTTCTTT.

The chain links TRBV6-6 to TRBJ1-2; tentatively, D is TRBD1 (5 bases). Trimming left V 10 bases short and J 5 bases short, with 14 bases between. The CDR3 runs 12 residues. Looked up from germline, CDR1 is MNHNY and CDR2 is SVGAGI (reference sequence). The CDR3: CATDEGRYGYTF. For the CDR3, the DNA is TGTGCCACCGACGAGGGGAGGTATGGCTACACCTTC.

V and J are TRBV11-2 and TRBJ2-5, with D uncertain. Germline V lookup: CDR1 SGHAT, CDR2 FQNNGV. Trimming took 1 base from V and 7 from J, leaving 10 bases between them. The CDR3 extends over 13 amino acids. The CDR3 DNA sequence: TGTGCCAGCAGCTTAGGGGCAAAGATGACCCAGTACTTC. Protein: CASSLGAKMTQYF.

The V call is TRBV7-8, the J call TRBJ2-1; D remains ambiguous. CDR3 length: 16 residues. Germline values: CDR1 SGHVS, CDR2 FQNEAQ. Trimming removed 5 bases at V and 0 bases at J, with 14 bases between. The CDR3 nucleotides read TGTGCCAGCAGCCCGAAAGGTCTAAGCTCCTACAATGAGCAGTTCTTC. It translates to CASSPKGLSSYNEQFF.

This chain joins TRBV10-3 and TRBJ1-1, with unresolved D. The germline V gene has CDR1 ENHRY and CDR2 SYGVKD. The CDR3 covers 14 residues. V lost 7 bases and J lost 3, with 15 bases in between. The chain's CDR3 is CAIMGRPDDTEAFF. Here the CDR3 DNA reads TGTGCCATCATGGGCAGGCCAGACGACACTGAAGCTTTCTTT.

This clone came up once. This chain uses TRBV4-2 with TRBJ1-2, with D possibly matching TRBD1 (5 bases). Germline CDR1 LGHNA, CDR2 YNFKEQ. V was pared by 0 bases and J by 8 bases, with 10 bases between. CDR3 size: 13 residues. The CDR3 coding sequence is TGTGCCAGCAGCCAAGATCGAGGGGTCGGCTACACCTTC. This translates into CASSQDRGVGYTF.

The chain has TRBV24-1 and TRBJ2-3, with a tentative D call TRBD1 (5 bases). The CDR3 sequence is 13 residues long. Trimming left V 9 bases short and J 2 bases short, with 11 bases between. CDR1 and CDR2 from the germline V gene are KGHDR and SFDVKD. The CDR3 nucleotides are TGTGCCACCCAGACAGCCTCCACAGATACGCAGTATTTT. Amino acid sequence: CATQTASTDTQYF.

The CDR3 is CASSPRQGMNTEAFF. The CDR3 DNA follows: TGCGCCAGCAGCCCCCGACAGGGCATGAACACTGAAGCTTTCTTT. The rearrangement joins TRBV5-1 to TRBJ1-1; the match to TRBD1 covers 7 bases. Trimming took 4 bases from V and 0 from J; bases not matched to a gene: 6. The CDR3 extends over 15 amino acids. CDR1 and CDR2 (germline): SGHRS, YFSETQ. Full variable domain (rest looked up from reference TRBV5-1 and TRBJ1-1): KAGVTQTPRYLIKTRGQQVTLSCSPISGHRSVSWYQQTPGQGLQFLFEYFSETQRNKGNFPGRFSGRQFSNSRSEMNVSTLELGDSALYLCASSPRQGMNTEAFFGQGTRLTVV.

The chain is built from TRBV11-2 and TRBJ1-4; no clear D. The germline V gene encodes CDR1 SGHAT and CDR2 FQNNGV. The germline V and J ends were trimmed by 11 bases and 0 bases, with 7 bases remaining between them. This CDR3 has 12 residues. CDR3 nucleotide sequence: TGTGCCTCTACATCAACTAATGAAAAACTGTTTTTT. Amino acids: CASTSTNEKLFF. Based on the CDR3 plus reference TRBV11-2 and TRBJ1-4, the full variable domain is EAGVAQSPRYKIIEKRQSVAFWCNPISGHATLYWYQQILGQGPKLLIQFQNNGVVDDSQLPKDRFSAERLKGVDSTLKIQPAKLEDSAVYLCASTSTNEKLFFGSGTQLSVL.

V gene TRBV7-4 combines with J gene TRBJ2-7; 7 bases fit TRBD2. This CDR3 is built from 18 residues. Germline assignment: CDR1 SGHVT and CDR2 SQSDAQ. V lost 1 base to trimming and J lost 3 bases; unmatched junction nucleotides: 15. The chain's CDR3 is CASSLVLGIGGGVYEQYF. The CDR3 nucleotides are TGTGCCAGCAGCTTAGTTTTAGGGATTGGGGGAGGGGTCTACGAGCAGTACTTC.

This clone was seen only once. The J gene is TRBJ2-1, the V gene TRBV10-1; D gene unclear. Trimming took off 5 bases at V and 7 bases at J, with 9 bases between the two ends. This CDR3 is 12 amino acids long. In germline, CDR1 is WNHNN, CDR2 SYGVQD (reference sequence). The DNA for the CDR3 is TGCGCCAGCAGTTACTTAGGGAATGAGCAGTTCTTC. Translating gives CASSYLGNEQFF.

The rearrangement uses TRBV2 and TRBJ2-1; 9 bases agree with TRBD1. The CDR3 spans 16 residues. Looked up from germline, CDR1 is SNHLY and CDR2 is FYNNEI. Trimming removed 5 bases from V and 5 bases from J; junction bases left unmatched: 10. The CDR3 here is CASSFQTGTGHNEQFF. The CDR3 DNA is TGTGCCAGCAGTTTTCAAACCGGGACAGGGCACAATGAGCAGTTCTTC.

This chain uses TRBV19 with TRBJ2-6; TRBD1 might be the D (6 bases). Germline assignment: CDR1 LNHDA and CDR2 SQIVND (reference sequence). V lost 5 bases, J lost 3 bases, and 11 bases lay in between. The CDR3 is 15 amino acids. CDR3 region: CASSFGTFGANVLTF. The CDR3, as DNA: TGTGCCAGTAGTTTCGGGACATTTGGGGCCAACGTCCTGACTTTC.

The chain carries TRBV11-1 and TRBJ1-4; TRBD1 matches 9 bases. The CDR3 consists of 14 residues. The ends lost 2 bases at V and 6 bases at J; junction bases unmatched: 1. Germline CDR1 and CDR2: SGHAT and FQDESV (reference sequence). Here the CDR3 reads CASSLRQGDEKLFF. As DNA, the CDR3 is TGTGCCAGCAGCTTAAGACAGGGGGATGAAAAACTGTTTTTT. The whole variable domain, filled in from reference TRBV11-1 and TRBJ1-4, reads EAEVAQSPRYKITEKSQAVAFWCDPISGHATLYWYRQILGQGPELLVQFQDESVVDDSQLPKDRFSAERLKGVDSTLKIQPAELGDSAMYLCASSLRQGDEKLFFGSGTQLSVL.

The chain links TRBV6-5 to TRBJ1-2; D remains ambiguous. The CDR3 consists of 13 residues. The germline V and J ends were trimmed by 6 bases and 2 bases, with 10 bases remaining between them. Germline V gene data show CDR1 as MNHEY and CDR2 as SVGAGI. The CDR3 reads CASRRDTNYGYTF. The DNA of the CDR3 is TGTGCCAGCAGAAGGGATACCAACTATGGCTACACCTTC.

This chain connects TRBV7-9 to TRBJ2-5; D is unresolved. This CDR3 is built from 12 residues. V lost 6 bases and J lost 2, with 7 bases in between. Germline V CDR1 and CDR2: SEHNR, FQNEAQ (reference sequence). Here the CDR3 reads CASRGIQETQYF. DNA for the CDR3: TGTGCCAGCAGGGGAATACAAGAGACCCAGTACTTC.

The chain employs TRBV5-6 and TRBJ1-6; D unresolved. Trimming removed 1 base at V and 7 bases at J, with 9 bases between. The CDR3 sequence is 14 residues long. The V gene's germline CDR1 is SGHDT and CDR2 YYEEEE. CDR3 sequence: CASSLPTRNSPLHF. The DNA for the CDR3 is TGTGCCAGCAGCTTGCCGACTAGAAATTCACCCCTCCACTTT.

The V call is TRBV29-1, the J call TRBJ1-1; 7 nucleotides line up with TRBD1. Germline lookup yields CDR1 SQVTM and CDR2 ANQGSEA. There are 13 residues in the CDR3. The DNA of the CDR3 is TGCAGGGCCGGGACAGCCTTTGGCACTGAAGCTTTCTTT. This codes for CRAGTAFGTEAFF.

The V gene is TRBV30, the J gene TRBJ1-2; tentatively, D is TRBD1 (5 bases). The CDR3 covers 12 residues. The V gene's germline CDR1 is GTSNPN and CDR2 SVGIG (reference sequence). Trimming stripped 3 bases from V and 4 bases from J, with 9 bases between. The CDR3 sequence: CAWSPRVYGYTF. CDR3 sequence (DNA): TGTGCCTGGAGCCCCAGGGTCTATGGCTACACCTTC.

The gene calls are TRBV18 and TRBJ2-2; perhaps TRBD1 as D (6 bases). Germline lookup yields CDR1 KGHSH and CDR2 LQKENI. The CDR3 is 13 amino acids. V dropped 5 bases and J dropped 5 bases, with 9 bases sitting between them. Here the CDR3 DNA reads TGTGCCAGCTCAACACAGGGTACCGGGGAGCTGTTTTTT. This gives the protein CASSTQGTGELFF.